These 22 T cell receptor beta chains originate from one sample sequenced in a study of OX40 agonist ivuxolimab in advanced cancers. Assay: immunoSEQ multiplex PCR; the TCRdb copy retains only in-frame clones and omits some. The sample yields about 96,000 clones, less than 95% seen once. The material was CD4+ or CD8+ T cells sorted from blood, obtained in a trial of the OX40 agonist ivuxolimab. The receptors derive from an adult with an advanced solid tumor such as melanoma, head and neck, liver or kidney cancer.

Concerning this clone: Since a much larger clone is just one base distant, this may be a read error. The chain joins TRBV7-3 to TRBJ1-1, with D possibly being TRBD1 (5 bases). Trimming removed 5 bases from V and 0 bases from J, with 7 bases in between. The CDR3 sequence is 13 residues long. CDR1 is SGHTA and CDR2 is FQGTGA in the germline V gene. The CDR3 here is CASSLTVNTEAFF. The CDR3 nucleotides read TGTGCCAGCAGCCTGACAGTGAACACTGAAGCTTTCTTT.

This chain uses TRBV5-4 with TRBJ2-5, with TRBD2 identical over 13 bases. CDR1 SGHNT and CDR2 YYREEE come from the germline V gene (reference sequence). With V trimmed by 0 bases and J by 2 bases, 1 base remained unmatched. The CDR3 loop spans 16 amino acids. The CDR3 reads CASSLEGLAGQETQYF. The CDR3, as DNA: TGTGCCAGCAGCTTGGAGGGACTAGCGGGACAAGAGACCCAGTACTTC.

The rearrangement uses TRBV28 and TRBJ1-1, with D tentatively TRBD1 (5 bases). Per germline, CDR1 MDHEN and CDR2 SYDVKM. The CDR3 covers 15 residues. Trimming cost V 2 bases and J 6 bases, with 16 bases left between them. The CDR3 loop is CASSLTGEIRPEAFF. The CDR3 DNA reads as TGTGCCAGCAGTTTAACGGGGGAAATCCGACCTGAAGCTTTCTTT.

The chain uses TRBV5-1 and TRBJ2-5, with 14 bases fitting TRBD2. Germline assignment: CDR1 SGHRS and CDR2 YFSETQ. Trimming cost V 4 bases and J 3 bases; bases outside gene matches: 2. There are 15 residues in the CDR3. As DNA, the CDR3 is TGCGCCAGCAGCCGGGGACTAGCGGGAGAAGAGACCCAGTACTTC. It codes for CASSRGLAGEETQYF.

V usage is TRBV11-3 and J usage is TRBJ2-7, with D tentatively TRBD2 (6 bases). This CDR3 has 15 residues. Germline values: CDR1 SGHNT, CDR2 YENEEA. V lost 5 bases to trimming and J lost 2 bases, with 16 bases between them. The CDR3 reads CASSLGGSIAYEQYF. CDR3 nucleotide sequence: TGTGCCAGCAGCCTGGGGGGTTCAATAGCCTACGAGCAGTACTTC.

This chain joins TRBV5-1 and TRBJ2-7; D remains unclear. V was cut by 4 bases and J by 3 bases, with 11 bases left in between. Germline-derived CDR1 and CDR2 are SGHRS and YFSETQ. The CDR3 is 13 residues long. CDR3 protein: CASSLRNSYEQYF. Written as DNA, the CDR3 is TGCGCCAGCAGCCTACGAAACAGCTACGAGCAGTACTTC.

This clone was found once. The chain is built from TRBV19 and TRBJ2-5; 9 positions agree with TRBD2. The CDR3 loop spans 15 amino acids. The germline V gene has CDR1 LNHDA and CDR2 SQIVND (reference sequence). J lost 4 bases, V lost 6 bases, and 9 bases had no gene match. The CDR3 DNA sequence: TGTGCCAGTAGCACCCAGCGGGAGGCGGGAGAGACCCAGTACTTC. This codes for CASSTQREAGETQYF. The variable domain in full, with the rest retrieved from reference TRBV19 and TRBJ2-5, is DGGITQSPKYLFRKEGQNVTLSCEQNLNHDAMYWYRQDPGQGLRLIYYSQIVNDFQKGDIAEGYSVSREKKESFPLTVTSAQKNPTAFYLCASSTQREAGETQYFGPGTRLLVL.

The CDR3 bases are TGCGCCAGCAGCCAAGATCTTGAGAGCTCCTACAATGAGCAGTTCTTC. It is translated as CASSQDLESSYNEQFF. The chain carries TRBV4-3 and TRBJ2-1, with D unresolved. The CDR3 runs 16 residues. Trimming removed 0 bases at V and 0 bases at J, with 9 bases between. Germline V gene sequence: CDR1 LGHNA, CDR2 YSLEER.

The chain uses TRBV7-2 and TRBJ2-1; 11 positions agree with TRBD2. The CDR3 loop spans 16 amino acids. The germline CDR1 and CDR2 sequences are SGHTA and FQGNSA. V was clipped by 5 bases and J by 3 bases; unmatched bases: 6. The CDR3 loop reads CASSPRGTSGYNEQFF. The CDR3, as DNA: TGTGCCAGCAGCCCGCGAGGGACTAGCGGCTACAATGAGCAGTTCTTC.

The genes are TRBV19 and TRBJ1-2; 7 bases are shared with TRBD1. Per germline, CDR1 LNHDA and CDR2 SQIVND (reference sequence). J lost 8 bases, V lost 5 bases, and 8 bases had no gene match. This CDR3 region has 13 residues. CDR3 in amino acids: CASSQQGIDGYTF. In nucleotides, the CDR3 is TGTGCCAGTAGTCAACAGGGGATCGACGGCTACACCTTC.

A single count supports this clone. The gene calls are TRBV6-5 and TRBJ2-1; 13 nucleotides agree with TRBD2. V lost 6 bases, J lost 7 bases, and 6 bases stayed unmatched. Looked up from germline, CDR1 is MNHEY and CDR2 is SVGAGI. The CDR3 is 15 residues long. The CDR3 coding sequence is TGTGCCAGCAGCACCGGGACTAGCGGGAAGAATGAGCAGTTCTTC. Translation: CASSTGTSGKNEQFF.

CDR3 nucleotide sequence: TGTGCCAGCAGTTACTCTGCGGGAGGGGGAAACATTCAGTACTTC. This encodes CASSYSAGGGNIQYF. The J gene is TRBJ2-4, the V gene TRBV6-5, with 9 bases lining up with TRBD2. The germline V gene encodes CDR1 MNHEY and CDR2 SVGAGI. This CDR3 has 15 amino acids. Trimming at V came to 0 bases and at J to 6 bases, leaving 3 bases not matched to a gene.

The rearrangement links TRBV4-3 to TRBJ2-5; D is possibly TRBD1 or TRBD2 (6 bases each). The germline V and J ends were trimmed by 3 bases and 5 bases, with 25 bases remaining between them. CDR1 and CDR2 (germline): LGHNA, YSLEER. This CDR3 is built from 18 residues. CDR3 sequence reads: CASSQSRRGTPSLETQYF. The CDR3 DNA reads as TGCGCCAGCAGCCAGTCGCGGAGGGGGACCCCGAGTCTGGAGACCCAGTACTTC.

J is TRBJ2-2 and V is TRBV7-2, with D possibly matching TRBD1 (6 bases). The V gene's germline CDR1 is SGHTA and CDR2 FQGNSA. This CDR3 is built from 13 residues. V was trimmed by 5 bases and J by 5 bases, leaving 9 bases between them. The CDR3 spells CASSATGTGELFF. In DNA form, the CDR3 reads TGTGCCAGCAGCGCTACAGGGACCGGGGAGCTGTTTTTT.

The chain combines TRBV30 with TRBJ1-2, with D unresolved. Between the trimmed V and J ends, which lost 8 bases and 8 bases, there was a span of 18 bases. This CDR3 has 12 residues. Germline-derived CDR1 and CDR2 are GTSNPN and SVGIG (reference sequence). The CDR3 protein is CAATARAGGYTF. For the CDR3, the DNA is TGTGCCGCCACGGCGAGGGCGGGGGGCTACACCTTC.

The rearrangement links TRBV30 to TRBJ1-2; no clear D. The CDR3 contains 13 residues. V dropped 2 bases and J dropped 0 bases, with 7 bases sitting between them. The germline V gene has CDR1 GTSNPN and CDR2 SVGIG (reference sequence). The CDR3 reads CAWSPTPNYGYTF. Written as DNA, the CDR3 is TGTGCCTGGAGTCCAACACCTAACTATGGCTACACCTTC.

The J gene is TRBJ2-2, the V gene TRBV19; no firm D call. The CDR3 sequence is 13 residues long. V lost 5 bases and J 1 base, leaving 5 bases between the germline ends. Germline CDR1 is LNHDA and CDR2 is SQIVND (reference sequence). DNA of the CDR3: TGTGCCAGTAGTCGACAGAACACCGGGGAGCTGTTTTTT. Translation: CASSRQNTGELFF.

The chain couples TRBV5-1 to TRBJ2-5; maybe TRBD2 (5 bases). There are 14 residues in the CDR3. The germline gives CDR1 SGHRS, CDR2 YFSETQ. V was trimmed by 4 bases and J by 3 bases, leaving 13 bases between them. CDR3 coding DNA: TGCGCCAGCAGCGTCAGCGGCACTGAAGAGACCCAGTACTTC. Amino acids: CASSVSGTEETQYF.

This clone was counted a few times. The DNA for the CDR3 is TGTGCCAGCAGTCGAGGGGTTGGGGCAACCTACGAGCAGTACTTC. It translates to CASSRGVGATYEQYF. This rearrangement joins TRBV28 to TRBJ2-7, with D tentatively TRBD1 or TRBD2 (5 bases each). The CDR3 is 15 amino acids. V lost 5 bases, J lost 2 bases, and 16 bases lay in between. Germline V gene lookup returns CDR1 MDHEN and CDR2 SYDVKM.

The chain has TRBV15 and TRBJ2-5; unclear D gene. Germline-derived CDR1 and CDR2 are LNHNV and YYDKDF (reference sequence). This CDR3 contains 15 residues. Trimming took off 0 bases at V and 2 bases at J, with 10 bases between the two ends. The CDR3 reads CATSRDWQVQETQYF. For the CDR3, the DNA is TGTGCCACCAGCAGAGATTGGCAGGTACAAGAGACCCAGTACTTC.

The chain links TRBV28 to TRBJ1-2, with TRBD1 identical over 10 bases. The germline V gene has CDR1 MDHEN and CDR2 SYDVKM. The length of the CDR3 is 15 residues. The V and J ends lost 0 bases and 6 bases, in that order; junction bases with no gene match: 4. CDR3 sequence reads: CASSLWGTGANGYTF. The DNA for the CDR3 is TGTGCCAGCAGTTTATGGGGGACAGGGGCTAATGGCTACACCTTC.

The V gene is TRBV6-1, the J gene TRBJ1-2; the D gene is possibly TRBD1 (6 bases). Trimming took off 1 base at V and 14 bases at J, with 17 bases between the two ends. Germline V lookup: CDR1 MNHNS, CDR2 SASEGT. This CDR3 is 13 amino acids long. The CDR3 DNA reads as TGTGCCAGCAGTGAAGATAGTGGGACAACAAGGACCTTC. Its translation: CASSEDSGTTRTF.